The sequence of this TCR beta chain was determined in a study of blood T cell repertoires in COVID-19. On the study more broadly: From T cells, B-cell-depleted T cells, or PBMCs came the material, which was cDNA or gDNA.

Per the authors' pipeline: From reference gene primer amplification, estimates of nucleated cell counts were derived. TCRdb keeps only in-frame clones here, not all; method: immunoSEQ multiplex PCR. V and J calls and clone size follow that table, whereas D and trimming were derived from the DNA. The table has more than 450,000 clones, around 90% seen once. The germline V gene has CDR1 SGHRS and CDR2 YFSETQ. This CDR3 is built from 18 residues. V lost 5 bases to trimming and J lost 4 bases; unmatched junction nucleotides: 17. Sequencing was performed on PBMCs or T cells enriched from blood (not recorded which). This clonotype originated in a woman younger than 35 who had recovered from COVID-19. The chain carries TRBV5-1 and TRBJ2-5, with 10 nucleotides matching TRBD1. The CDR3 loop is CASRSLPGQGNRGETQYF. DNA for the CDR3: TGCGCCAGCAGATCCCTTCCGGGACAGGGGAACAGGGGAGAGACCCAGTACTTC.